These 20 T cell receptor beta chains were all obtained from the same sample, sequenced in a study of human T cells and chemical hapten exposure. Described time point: patch test 3, about 24 weeks after DPC sensitization. Treatment indicated: therapeutic diphenylcyclopropenone sensitization with weekly scalp DPC. TCRdb analysed the RACE reads with MiXCR anew, one entry per CDR3 protein. This sample has 210,000 or so distinct CDR3 sequences, with under 30% found just once. The material sequenced was whole blood, taken in connection with sensitization to the hapten diphenylcyclopropenone (DPC). These receptors all stem from a woman aged 40 to 50 with alopecia areata. Some clones in this sample may be carry-over from other donors' samples.

The table lists this clonotype with a few counts. V and J are TRBV5-1 and TRBJ1-5, with 7 bases matching TRBD1. Germline CDR1 SGHRS, CDR2 YFSETQ. The V and J ends lost 2 bases and 2 bases, in that order; junction bases with no gene match: 4. CDR3 size: 15 residues. This CDR3 reads CASSLRGQGNQPQHF. In DNA form, the CDR3 reads TGCGCCAGCAGCTTAAGGGGGCAGGGCAATCAGCCCCAGCATTTT.

The genes are TRBV20-1 and TRBJ2-3; TRBD2 matches 14 bases. V lost 2 bases, J lost 1 base, and 11 bases stayed unmatched. Looked up from germline, CDR1 is DFQATT and CDR2 is SNEGSKA (reference sequence). This CDR3 is 19 amino acids long. The CDR3 bases are TGCAGTGCTAGATCGCCGGGACTAGCGGGAGTTGGCGGCACAGATACGCAGTATTTT. It yields the protein CSARSPGLAGVGGTDTQYF.

DNA for the CDR3: TGTGCCAGCAGCCCCGTGGCAGCCTCACCCCTCCACTTT. As protein: CASSPVAASPLHF. The chain has TRBV7-9 and TRBJ1-6; D not resolved. The CDR3 is 13 amino acids. Germline V CDR1 and CDR2: SEHNR, FQNEAQ (reference sequence). Trimming removed 5 bases from V and 10 bases from J, with 12 bases in between.

This clonotype has a count of ten or more. The chain links TRBV4-3 to TRBJ2-3, with 9 bases identical to TRBD2. V lost 2 bases, J lost 2 bases, and 2 bases stayed unmatched. Germline V CDR1 and CDR2: LGHNA, YSLEER. This CDR3 region has 15 residues. This CDR3 is CASSQQREATDTQYF. The CDR3, as DNA: TGCGCCAGCAGCCAACAGCGGGAGGCCACAGATACGCAGTATTTT.

This chain connects TRBV7-2 to TRBJ2-1, with TRBD1 identical over 7 bases. The CDR3 runs 16 residues. Germline V gives CDR1 SGHTA, CDR2 FQGNSA. J was trimmed by 7 bases and V by 4 bases; bases with no gene match: 13. CDR3 in DNA: TGTGCCAGCAGCTCCCGGCCCTCGGACAGGTCGAATGAGCAGTTCTTC. Amino acids: CASSSRPSDRSNEQFF.

The chain carries TRBV9 and TRBJ2-2; D gene uncertain. Per the germline V gene, CDR1 is SGDLS and CDR2 is YYNGEE. Trimming pared 1 base from V and 4 bases from J, leaving 14 bases between. The CDR3 loop spans 16 amino acids. The CDR3 region has the DNA TGTGCCAGCAGCGTATCATCAGCCTTGGGCACCGGGGAGCTGTTTTTT. As protein: CASSVSSALGTGELFF.

This clonotype was picked up a small number of times. The V and J genes are TRBV5-1 and TRBJ2-1; TRBD2 aligns across 11 bases. J lost 7 bases, V lost 4 bases, and 7 bases had no gene match. The V gene's germline CDR1 is SGHRS and CDR2 YFSETQ. This CDR3 region has 15 residues. The CDR3 protein is CASSILAGVENEQFF. CDR3 DNA: TGCGCCAGCAGCATACTAGCGGGAGTAGAGAATGAGCAGTTCTTC.

CDR3 protein: CSGKGQYQETQYF. Written as DNA, the CDR3 is TGCAGCGGGAAAGGACAGTACCAAGAGACCCAGTACTTC. V gene TRBV29-1 combines with J gene TRBJ2-5; TRBD1 is a possible D gene (6 bases). The CDR3 runs 13 residues. CDR1 and CDR2 from the germline V gene are SQVTM and ANQGSEA. V lost 7 bases, J lost 0 bases, and 12 bases lay in between.

The genes are TRBV12-3 or TRBV12-4 and TRBJ2-3; D may be TRBD1 (6 bases). CDR3 length equals 15 residues. Trimming removed 7 bases at V and 4 bases at J, with 18 bases between. The CDR3 spells CASNAGAGGADTQYF. The CDR3 DNA is TGTGCCAGCAACGCAGGGGCAGGTGGCGCAGATACGCAGTATTTT.

This clonotype was counted at least ten times. V is TRBV9 and J is TRBJ1-1, with 7 nucleotides matching TRBD1. Per germline, CDR1 SGDLS and CDR2 YYNGEE. This CDR3 has 15 residues. V dropped 0 bases and J dropped 2; count of bases not matched to a gene: 4. The CDR3 loop is CASSVEGQRNTEAFF. The DNA for the CDR3 is TGTGCCAGCAGCGTAGAGGGACAGAGAAACACTGAAGCTTTCTTT.

This clonotype was recorded many times. This chain uses TRBV28 with TRBJ2-7, with D possibly TRBD2 on 6 matching bases. CDR1 is MDHEN, CDR2 SYDVKM, per germline. The CDR3 sequence is 12 residues long. Trimming cost V 6 bases and J 7 bases, with 13 bases left between them. The CDR3 here is CASSPWRGEQYF. The CDR3 nucleotides read TGTGCCAGCAGCCCCTGGAGGGGAGAGCAGTACTTC.

This chain joins TRBV5-1 and TRBJ2-1; 10 bases agree with TRBD2. This CDR3 contains 16 residues. The V and J ends lost 4 bases and 0 bases, in that order; junction bases with no gene match: 4. From germline, CDR1 is SGHRS and CDR2 YFSETQ. The CDR3 region has the DNA TGCGCCAGCAGCCCGGGACTAGCGAGCTCCTACAATGAGCAGTTCTTC. It codes for CASSPGLASSYNEQFF. The complete variable domain, with remaining parts taken from reference TRBV5-1 and TRBJ2-1, reads KAGVTQTPRYLIKTRGQQVTLSCSPISGHRSVSWYQQTPGQGLQFLFEYFSETQRNKGNFPGRFSGRQFSNSRSEMNVSTLELGDSALYLCASSPGLASSYNEQFFGPGTRLTVL.

V and J are TRBV29-1 and TRBJ2-6; D ambiguous. Trimming cost V 5 bases and J 0 bases, with 23 bases left between them. CDR3 length: 19 amino acids. From germline, CDR1 is SQVTM and CDR2 ANQGSEA. The CDR3 nucleotides read TGCAGCGTTATTCTGTGGTCCGCAGGCCTCGCCTCTGGGGCCAACGTCCTGACTTTC. This sequence encodes CSVILWSAGLASGANVLTF.

This clonotype occurred a few times. The chain has TRBV27 and TRBJ2-7; D is undetermined. Trimming took 3 bases from V and 0 from J, leaving 9 bases between them. The V gene's germline CDR1 is MNHEY and CDR2 SMNVEV (reference sequence). This CDR3 has 14 residues. CDR3 nucleotide sequence: TGTGCCAGCAGTTTGAGCCCAGGCTCCTACGAGCAGTACTTC. It specifies CASSLSPGSYEQYF.

This clonotype was counted between two and nine times. V usage is TRBV6-2 or TRBV6-3 and J usage is TRBJ2-7; a possible D gene is TRBD2 (7 bases). V was cut by 8 bases and J by 6 bases, with 17 bases left in between. The CDR3 covers 13 residues. From germline, CDR1 is MNHEY and CDR2 SVGEGT. The DNA for the CDR3 is TGTGCCAGCGGACAATGGCGGGGGCGCGAGCAGTACTTC. It encodes CASGQWRGREQYF.

This clonotype was recorded a few times. The chain combines TRBV4-2 with TRBJ2-7, with 9 bases matching TRBD1. Germline CDR1 and CDR2: LGHNA and YNFKEQ. The CDR3 runs to 14 residues. J lost 3 bases, V lost 4 bases, and 4 bases had no gene match. The CDR3 sequence: CASSRGQGNYEQYF. The CDR3 nucleotides are TGTGCCAGCAGCCGCGGACAGGGGAACTACGAGCAGTACTTC.

This chain uses TRBV6-2 or TRBV6-3 with TRBJ1-5; D gene ambiguous. The CDR3 is 14 residues long. V shed 2 bases and J shed 4 bases, with 9 bases lying between them. CDR1 is MNHEY, CDR2 SVGEGT, per germline. CDR3 region: CASSYVVGNQPQHF. The CDR3 region has the DNA TGTGCCAGCAGTTACGTGGTAGGGAATCAGCCCCAGCATTTT.

The chain uses TRBV12-3 or TRBV12-4 and TRBJ2-7, with a weak D call TRBD1 (7 bases). This CDR3 region has 16 residues. Trimming removed 6 bases at V and 0 bases at J, with 18 bases between. The CDR3, as DNA: TGTGCCAGCAGCATCAGGGGGGCTGCTCCCTCCTACGAGCAGTACTTC. As protein: CASSIRGAAPSYEQYF.

This clonotype showed up just a few times. The chain uses TRBV20-1 and TRBJ2-7; D remains unclear. The CDR3 has 13 residues. Germline-derived CDR1 and CDR2 are DFQATT and SNEGSKA (reference sequence). Trimming stripped 3 bases from V and 2 bases from J, with 11 bases between. Written as DNA, the CDR3 is TGCAGTGCTAGTAACAGTGAAACCTACGAGCAGTACTTC. Its protein is CSASNSETYEQYF.

In its sample, this clonotype was seen once. The rearrangement links TRBV18 to TRBJ1-1, with D perhaps TRBD1 (5 bases). The ends were cut back, 1 base at V and 3 bases at J, with 9 bases in the middle. Germline loops: CDR1 KGHSH, CDR2 LQKENI. The CDR3 runs 14 residues. CDR3 bases: TGTGCCAGCTCACCACGCCGGGGGGACACTGAAGCTTTCTTT. Translating it yields CASSPRRGDTEAFF.